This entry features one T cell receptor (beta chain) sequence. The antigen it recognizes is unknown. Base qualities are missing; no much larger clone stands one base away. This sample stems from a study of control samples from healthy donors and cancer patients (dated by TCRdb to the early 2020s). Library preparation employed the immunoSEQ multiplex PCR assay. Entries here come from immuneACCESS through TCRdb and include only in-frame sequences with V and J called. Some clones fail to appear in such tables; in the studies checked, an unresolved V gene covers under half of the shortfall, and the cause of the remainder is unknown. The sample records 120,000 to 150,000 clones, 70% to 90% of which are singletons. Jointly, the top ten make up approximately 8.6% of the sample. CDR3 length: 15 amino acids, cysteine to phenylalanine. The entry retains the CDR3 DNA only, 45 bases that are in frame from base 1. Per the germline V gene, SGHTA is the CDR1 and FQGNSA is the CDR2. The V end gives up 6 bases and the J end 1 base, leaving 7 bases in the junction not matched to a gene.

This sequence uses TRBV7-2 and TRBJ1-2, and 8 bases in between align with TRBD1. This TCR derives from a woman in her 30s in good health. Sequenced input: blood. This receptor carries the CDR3 CASSPTGGLNYGYTF. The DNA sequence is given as TGTGCCAGCAGTCCTACAGGGGGGCTTAACTATGGCTACACCTTC.